This T cell receptor beta chain was found in a study of early T cells in non-severe SARS-CoV-2 infection. Looking at the study overall: Alpha and beta chains were unpaired, from unsorted whole-blood bulk RNA.

Researchers attached unique molecular identifiers to individual cDNA molecules. TCRdb reprocessed the 5' RACE reads via MiXCR and lists one record per CDR3 protein. The table shows approximately 120,000 distinct CDR3 sequences, with 14% to 15% occurring only once. This clonotype came up a few times. Its matching antigen is unknown. Study-wide results and caveats: VDJdb-based annotation leaned toward anti-spike CD8 responses and missed private and CD4 specificities.

This sequence was found in an adult who was a healthcare worker with PCR-confirmed SARS-CoV-2 infection or an uninfected control (not recorded which). The sequenced sample was whole blood.

In DNA form, the CDR3 reads TGTGCCAGCAGCTTATGGGACCGCAATGAGCAGTTCTTC. This sequence encodes CASSLWDRNEQFF. The rearrangement uses TRBV7-2 and TRBJ2-1; D assignment may be TRBD1 or TRBD2 (5 bases each). The CDR3 contains 13 residues. Germline-derived CDR1 and CDR2 are SGHTA and FQGNSA. V shed 2 bases and J shed 6 bases, with 8 bases lying between them. The full variable domain, its missing parts supplied by reference TRBV7-2 and TRBJ2-1, is GAGVSQSPSNKVTEKGKDVELRCDPISGHTALYWYRQSLGQGLEFLIYFQGNSAPDKSGLPSDRFSAERTGGSVSTLTIQRTQQEDSAVYLCASSLWDRNEQFFGPGTRLTVL.